This TCR beta chain was captured by sequencing in a study of T cell repertoires in cytomegalovirus infection. Study summary: CMV infection plus the matching HLA type was flagged by public TCR beta signatures. Overall study findings and caveats: Dominating the ex vivo response were HLA-C-restricted CMV-specific TCR beta clonotypes. Summed frequency of shared TCR beta families picked out CMV carriers who also had the relevant HLA.

This clonotype appeared many times. What it binds is unknown. Germline assignment: CDR1 SGHTA and CDR2 FQGNSA. The CDR3 extends over 17 amino acids. V was cut by 2 bases and J by 0 bases, with 14 bases left in between. In TCRdb, the reads were re-called with MiXCR into one record per CDR3 protein. Of approximately 70,000 distinct CDR3 sequences listed, 3% to 4.5% are singletons. This sequence originates from a human donor in good health (CMV status not recorded). Some clones in this sample may be carry-over from other donors' samples. Sequences were obtained from PBMCs. The chain combines TRBV7-2 with TRBJ1-5; possible D gene TRBD1, 5 bases. CDR3 DNA: TGTGCCAGCAGCTTACTTCCGGGGGGGAATAGCAATCAGCCCCAGCATTTT. Translated, it gives CASSLLPGGNSNQPQHF.